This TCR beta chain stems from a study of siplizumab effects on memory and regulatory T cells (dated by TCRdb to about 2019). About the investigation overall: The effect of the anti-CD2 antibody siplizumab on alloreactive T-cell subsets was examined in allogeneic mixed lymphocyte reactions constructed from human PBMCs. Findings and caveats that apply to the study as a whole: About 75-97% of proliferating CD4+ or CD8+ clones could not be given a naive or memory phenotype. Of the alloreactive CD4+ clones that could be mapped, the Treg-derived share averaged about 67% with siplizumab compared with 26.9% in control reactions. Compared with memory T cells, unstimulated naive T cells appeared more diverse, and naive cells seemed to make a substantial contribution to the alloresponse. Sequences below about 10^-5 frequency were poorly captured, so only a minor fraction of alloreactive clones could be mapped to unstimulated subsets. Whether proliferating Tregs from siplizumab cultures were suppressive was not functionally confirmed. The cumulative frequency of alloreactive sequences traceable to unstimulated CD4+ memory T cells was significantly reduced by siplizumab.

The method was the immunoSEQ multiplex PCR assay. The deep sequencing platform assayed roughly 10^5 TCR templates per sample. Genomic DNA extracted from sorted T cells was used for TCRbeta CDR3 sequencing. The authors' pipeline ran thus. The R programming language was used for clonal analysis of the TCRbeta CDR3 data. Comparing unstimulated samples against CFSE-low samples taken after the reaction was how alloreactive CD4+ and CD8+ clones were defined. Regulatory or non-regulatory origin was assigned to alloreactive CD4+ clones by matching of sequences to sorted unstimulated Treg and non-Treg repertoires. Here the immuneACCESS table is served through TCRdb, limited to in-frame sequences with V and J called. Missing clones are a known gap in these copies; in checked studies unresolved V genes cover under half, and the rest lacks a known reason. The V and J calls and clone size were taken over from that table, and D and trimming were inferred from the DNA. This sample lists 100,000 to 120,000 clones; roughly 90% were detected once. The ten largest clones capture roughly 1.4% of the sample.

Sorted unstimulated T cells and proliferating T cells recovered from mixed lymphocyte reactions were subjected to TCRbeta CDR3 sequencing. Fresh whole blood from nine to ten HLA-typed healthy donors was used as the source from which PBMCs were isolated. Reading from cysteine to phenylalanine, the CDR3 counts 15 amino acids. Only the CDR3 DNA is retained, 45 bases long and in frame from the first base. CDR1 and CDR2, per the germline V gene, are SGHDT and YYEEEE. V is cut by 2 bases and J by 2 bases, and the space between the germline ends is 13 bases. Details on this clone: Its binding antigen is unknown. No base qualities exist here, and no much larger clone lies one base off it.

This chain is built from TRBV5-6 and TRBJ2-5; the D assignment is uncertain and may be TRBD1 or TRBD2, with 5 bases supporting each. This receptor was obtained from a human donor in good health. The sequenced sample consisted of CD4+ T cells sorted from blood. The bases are TGTGCCAGCAGCTTTAGCCCGGGGACGCAAGAGACCCAGTACTTC. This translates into CASSFSPGTQETQYF.